The following is a T cell receptor (beta chain) sequence with its context. From germline, CDR1 is SNHLY and CDR2 FYNNEI. The CDR3 sequence is 15 residues long. V lost 3 bases to trimming and J lost 3 bases, with 12 bases between them. The data belong to a study of T cell changes during pregnancy in multiple sclerosis. Some clones are missing from TCRdb's copy, which holds only in-frame ones; the method was immunoSEQ multiplex PCR. The sample contains tens of thousands of clones, about 90% of which appear only once. The input for sequencing was CD4+ T cells from peripheral blood mononuclear cells, taken after pregnancy. The chain couples TRBV2 to TRBJ1-5; D gene ambiguous. The clonotype was recovered from a female donor in good health, enrolled as a control in a pregnancy study. CDR3 coding DNA: TGTGCCAGCAGTGACGCCCGGAGTTACAATCAGCCCCAGCATTTT. Protein product: CASSDARSYNQPQHF.